What follows are 25 T cell receptor beta chains derived from one specimen sequenced in a study of OX40 agonist ivuxolimab in advanced cancers. Produced via immunoSEQ multiplex PCR; TCRdb's table is partial and in-frame only. This sample carries under 75,000 clones, more than 85% of them seen once, and the ten largest clones take around 7.3%. Sequences were derived from CD4+ or CD8+ T cells sorted from blood, sampled in a trial of the OX40 agonist ivuxolimab. The receptors here all came from an adult with an advanced solid tumor such as melanoma, head and neck, liver or kidney cancer.

J is TRBJ1-2 and V is TRBV5-8; 7 bases map to TRBD1. CDR1 and CDR2 from the germline V gene are SGHTS and YDEGEE. Losses at the gene ends were 4 bases for V and 0 bases for J; bases not matched to a gene: 3. The CDR3 has 14 amino acids. CDR3 sequence (DNA): TGTGCCAGCAGCCCCGGGACAGCTAACTATGGCTACACCTTC. Translating it yields CASSPGTANYGYTF.

The gene calls are TRBV13 and TRBJ2-3, with D uncertain. Germline V CDR1 and CDR2: PRHDT, FYEKMQ (reference sequence). V lost 2 bases, J lost 5 bases, and 11 bases lay in between. The CDR3 extends over 14 amino acids. CDR3 DNA sequence: TGTGCCAGCAGCTTAAGAGCGCGGAAAGATACGCAGTATTTT. Its protein product is CASSLRARKDTQYF. The whole variable domain, filled in from reference TRBV13 and TRBJ2-3, reads AAGVIQSPRHLIKEKRETATLKCYPIPRHDTVYWYQQGPGQDPQFLISFYEKMQSDKGSIPDRFSAQQFSDYHSELNMSSLELGDSALYFCASSLRARKDTQYFGPGTRLTVL.

The V and J genes are TRBV29-1 and TRBJ2-7; no definite D call. The ends were cut back, 7 bases at V and 4 bases at J, with 14 bases in the middle. This CDR3 comprises 12 residues. Germline V gene lookup returns CDR1 SQVTM and CDR2 ANQGSEA. The CDR3, as DNA: TGCAGCGCCCTGCTCGACGGTTACGAGCAGTACTTC. It specifies CSALLDGYEQYF.

The table lists this clone with a few counts. V gene TRBV19 combines with J gene TRBJ1-1, with D perhaps TRBD1 (5 bases). V was shortened by 2 bases and J by 0 bases, with 13 bases between the two germline ends. Per the germline V gene, CDR1 is LNHDA and CDR2 is SQIVND (reference sequence). The CDR3 has 16 amino acids. In DNA, the CDR3 is TGTGCCAGTAGTATAATGAGGGGCCCTATGAACACTGAAGCTTTCTTT. Protein sequence: CASSIMRGPMNTEAFF. Complete variable domain (other parts from reference TRBV19 and TRBJ1-1): DGGITQSPKYLFRKEGQNVTLSCEQNLNHDAMYWYRQDPGQGLRLIYYSQIVNDFQKGDIAEGYSVSREKKESFPLTVTSAQKNPTAFYLCASSIMRGPMNTEAFFGQGTRLTVV.

This clone was picked up one time. The V gene is TRBV4-1, the J gene TRBJ2-7, with a weak D call TRBD1 (5 bases). Germline CDR1 is MGHRA and CDR2 is YSYEKL. The CDR3 consists of 13 residues. V shed 3 bases and J shed 3 bases, with 9 bases lying between them. This CDR3 is CASSHLTGYEQYF. Here the CDR3 DNA reads TGCGCCAGCAGCCACCTAACAGGCTACGAGCAGTACTTC.

This chain connects TRBV27 to TRBJ1-1; a possible D gene is TRBD1 (5 bases). This CDR3 has 14 residues. The V end was cut by 6 bases, the J end by 5 bases, with 16 bases between. Per the germline V gene, CDR1 is MNHEY and CDR2 is SMNVEV (reference sequence). In DNA form, the CDR3 reads TGTGCCAGCAGCTTCCCAGGGTATGAGACTGAAGCTTTCTTT. Protein sequence: CASSFPGYETEAFF.

V and J are TRBV9 and TRBJ2-1, with TRBD2 matching over 10 bases. Trimming cost V 5 bases and J 6 bases; bases outside gene matches: 5. Looked up from germline, CDR1 is SGDLS and CDR2 is YYNGEE. The CDR3 is 14 residues long. In DNA, the CDR3 is TGTGCCAGCAGTGGTAGCGGGGGGCCCAATGAGCAGTTCTTC. It yields the protein CASSGSGGPNEQFF.

The V and J genes are TRBV9 and TRBJ1-2; TRBD1 is a possible D gene (6 bases). Germline CDR1 is SGDLS and CDR2 is YYNGEE. The CDR3 totals 14 residues. Between the trimmed V and J ends, which lost 3 bases and 8 bases, there was a span of 17 bases. The CDR3 bases are TGTGCCAGCAGCGAGTTACAGGGAGAGGGGGGCTACACCTTC. This gives the protein CASSELQGEGGYTF. Drawing the rest from reference TRBV9 and TRBJ1-2, the complete variable domain is DSGVTQTPKHLITATGQRVTLRCSPRSGDLSVYWYQQSLDQGLQFLIQYYNGEERAKGNILERFSAQQFPDLHSELNLSSLELGDSALYFCASSELQGEGGYTFGSGTRLTVV.

The table lists this clone with a count of one. The J gene is TRBJ2-1, the V gene TRBV9, with D perhaps matching TRBD2 (5 bases). Trimming cost V 0 bases and J 2 bases, with 12 bases left between them. Germline V CDR1 and CDR2: SGDLS, YYNGEE. The CDR3 has 16 amino acids. CDR3 DNA sequence: TGTGCCAGCAGCGTAGTCCCTAGCAACACCTACAATGAGCAGTTCTTC. This codes for CASSVVPSNTYNEQFF. Drawing the rest from reference TRBV9 and TRBJ2-1, the complete variable domain is DSGVTQTPKHLITATGQRVTLRCSPRSGDLSVYWYQQSLDQGLQFLIQYYNGEERAKGNILERFSAQQFPDLHSELNLSSLELGDSALYFCASSVVPSNTYNEQFFGPGTRLTVL.

This chain uses TRBV9 with TRBJ2-1; D is uncertain. The CDR3 totals 14 residues. V was cut by 4 bases and J by 2 bases, with 10 bases left in between. In germline, CDR1 is SGDLS, CDR2 YYNGEE. CDR3 coding DNA: TGTGCCAGCAGCTCCCCGGCAGCCTACAATGAGCAGTTCTTC. Its protein is CASSSPAAYNEQFF.

This chain joins TRBV5-6 and TRBJ2-1; 7 nucleotides agree with TRBD1. Germline-derived CDR1 and CDR2 are SGHDT and YYEEEE. The V and J ends lost 1 base and 2 bases, in that order; junction bases with no gene match: 3. This CDR3 region has 15 residues. Here the CDR3 reads CASSLFGQAYNEQFF. DNA of the CDR3: TGTGCCAGCAGCTTGTTCGGACAGGCCTACAATGAGCAGTTCTTC.

The chain couples TRBV4-3 to TRBJ1-2; the match to TRBD1 covers 7 bases. CDR3 length equals 16 residues. Per germline, CDR1 LGHNA and CDR2 YSLEER. Unmatched junction bases numbered 4, after V lost 0 bases and J lost 0 bases. The DNA for the CDR3 is TGCGCCAGCAGCCAAGATTTTAGGGGGCCTAACTATGGCTACACCTTC. Its translation is CASSQDFRGPNYGYTF.

The rearrangement links TRBV7-9 to TRBJ1-4; tentative D call: TRBD1 (6 bases). The V gene lost 4 bases and the J gene lost 8 bases, with 23 bases spanning the gap. Germline CDR1 SEHNR, CDR2 FQNEAQ (reference sequence). The CDR3 covers 17 residues. The CDR3, as DNA: TGTGCCAGCAGCTCCACCCTAGTTCTGGGGGCGGAGGAAAAACTGTTTTTT. Translating gives CASSSTLVLGAEEKLFF.

The J gene is TRBJ2-3, the V gene TRBV9; TRBD2 aligns across 16 bases. CDR1 and CDR2 from the germline V gene are SGDLS and YYNGEE. The V gene end was trimmed by 0 bases and the J gene end by 1 base; junction bases not matched to a gene: 17. The CDR3 has 23 residues. CDR3 sequence reads: CASSVAGPQWGTSGGAGTDTQYF. The CDR3 nucleotides are TGTGCCAGCAGCGTAGCAGGTCCCCAGTGGGGGACTAGCGGGGGGGCCGGCACAGATACGCAGTATTTT.

V usage is TRBV19 and J usage is TRBJ2-5, with TRBD1 identical over 10 bases. The CDR3 has 12 residues. V dropped 9 bases and J dropped 5; count of bases not matched to a gene: 3. CDR1 and CDR2 (germline): LNHDA, SQIVND (reference sequence). The CDR3 sequence is CASSDRGETQYF. The CDR3 region has the DNA TGTGCCAGCTCGGACAGGGGGGAGACCCAGTACTTC.

This rearrangement joins TRBV27 to TRBJ1-6, with D hard to call. V gave up 8 bases and J gave up 9 bases, with 23 bases separating them. Germline-derived CDR1 and CDR2 are MNHEY and SMNVEV (reference sequence). The CDR3 has 16 residues. CDR3 nucleotides: TGTGCCAGCCGTTATGGGGAGTCGGAGTCGGTTTCACCCCTCCACTTT. Encoded protein: CASRYGESESVSPLHF.

V is TRBV19 and J is TRBJ1-2; no definite D call. The germline gives CDR1 LNHDA, CDR2 SQIVND (reference sequence). This CDR3 comprises 12 residues. Trimming left V 5 bases short and J 5 bases short, with 9 bases between. The CDR3 region has the DNA TGTGCCAGTAGTCCTCCGGAGTATGGCTACACCTTC. Translation: CASSPPEYGYTF.

The rearrangement uses TRBV7-9 and TRBJ2-5, with D maybe TRBD2 (5 bases). The CDR3 contains 15 residues. Looked up from germline, CDR1 is SEHNR and CDR2 is FQNEAQ (reference sequence). V gave up 0 bases and J gave up 2 bases, with 10 bases separating them. CDR3 sequence reads: CASSLAPGGQETQYF. Written as DNA, the CDR3 is TGTGCCAGCAGCTTAGCCCCTGGCGGGCAAGAGACCCAGTACTTC.

This clone was detected only once. The chain couples TRBV4-1 to TRBJ2-7; TRBD2 aligns across 7 bases. Germline values: CDR1 MGHRA, CDR2 YSYEKL. The CDR3 length is 16 residues. J gave up 2 bases and V 4 bases, and 11 bases lay outside the gene matches. CDR3 protein: CASSPPGGLGPYEQYF. The CDR3 bases are TGCGCCAGCAGCCCACCGGGGGGTCTGGGCCCCTACGAGCAGTACTTC.

This chain connects TRBV7-9 to TRBJ2-7, with 7 positions matching TRBD1. The CDR3 loop spans 17 amino acids. V lost 4 bases to trimming and J lost 2 bases; unmatched junction nucleotides: 14. The germline CDR1 and CDR2 sequences are SEHNR and FQNEAQ (reference sequence). The CDR3 protein is CASSSKWATGQTYEQYF. The CDR3 nucleotides read TGTGCCAGCAGCTCAAAATGGGCGACAGGGCAGACCTACGAGCAGTACTTC.

The CDR3 here is CASSSLDTEAFF. The CDR3 DNA reads as TGTGCCAGCAGCTCCCTCGACACTGAAGCTTTCTTT. The chain couples TRBV11-2 to TRBJ1-1; the D is unclear. Germline V lookup: CDR1 SGHAT, CDR2 FQNNGV. V lost 4 bases and J 3 bases, leaving 6 bases between the germline ends. This CDR3 has 12 amino acids. Combining the CDR3 with reference TRBV11-2 and TRBJ1-1 gives the whole variable domain EAGVAQSPRYKIIEKRQSVAFWCNPISGHATLYWYQQILGQGPKLLIQFQNNGVVDDSQLPKDRFSAERLKGVDSTLKIQPAKLEDSAVYLCASSSLDTEAFFGQGTRLTVV.

The chain combines TRBV5-8 with TRBJ2-7; D is possibly TRBD1 (6 bases). The V end was cut by 3 bases, the J end by 6 bases, with 16 bases between. The CDR3 spans 14 residues. Germline V CDR1 and CDR2: SGHTS, YDEGEE. The CDR3 spells CASSSVLTGREQYF. CDR3 sequence (DNA): TGTGCCAGCAGCTCGGTCCTGACAGGCCGCGAGCAGTACTTC.

The chain has TRBV5-6 and TRBJ2-7; possible D gene TRBD2, 7 bases. This CDR3 comprises 13 residues. Trimming cost V 3 bases and J 5 bases, with 12 bases left between them. CDR1 is SGHDT, CDR2 YYEEEE, per germline. The CDR3 DNA sequence: TGTGCCAGCAGCTGGGGGGAGGGGGACGAGCAGTACTTC. It specifies CASSWGEGDEQYF.

The chain couples TRBV7-7 to TRBJ2-1; tentatively, D is TRBD1 (7 bases). The germline V and J ends were trimmed by 3 bases and 6 bases, with 9 bases remaining between them. This CDR3 has 13 amino acids. Germline CDR1 SSHAT, CDR2 FNYEAQ (reference sequence). The chain's CDR3 is CASSLEGANEQFF. The CDR3 coding sequence is TGTGCCAGCAGCTTGGAGGGGGCCAATGAGCAGTTCTTC.

The chain joins TRBV27 to TRBJ2-3; a weak D match, TRBD2 (6 bases). V was trimmed by 7 bases and J by 6 bases, leaving 14 bases between them. The CDR3 covers 13 residues. The V gene's germline CDR1 is MNHEY and CDR2 SMNVEV (reference sequence). CDR3: CASTYLRGDTQYF. DNA of the CDR3: TGTGCCAGCACTTATCTCCGGGGGGATACGCAGTATTTT.